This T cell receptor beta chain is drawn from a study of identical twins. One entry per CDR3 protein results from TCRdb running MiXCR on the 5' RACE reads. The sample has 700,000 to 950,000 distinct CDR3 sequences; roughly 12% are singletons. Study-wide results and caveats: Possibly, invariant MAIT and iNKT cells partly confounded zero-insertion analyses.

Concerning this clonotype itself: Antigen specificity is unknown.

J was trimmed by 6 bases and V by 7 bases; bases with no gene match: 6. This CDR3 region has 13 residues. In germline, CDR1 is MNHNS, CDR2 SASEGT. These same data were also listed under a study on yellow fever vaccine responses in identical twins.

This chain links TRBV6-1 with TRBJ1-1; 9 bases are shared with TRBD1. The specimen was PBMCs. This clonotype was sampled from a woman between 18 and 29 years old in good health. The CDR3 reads CASKDRGDPEAFF. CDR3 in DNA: TGTGCCAGCAAGGACAGGGGTGACCCTGAAGCTTTCTTT.